This T cell receptor (beta chain) appears in the sequencing data of a study of identical twins. Notes on the study in general: The models gave estimates that fell short of the out-of-frame TCR alpha sharing seen in monozygotic twins. Those out-of-frame alpha sequences shared by twins showed an excess of low generation probability. Zero-insertion analyses were open to partial confounding by invariant MAIT and iNKT cells.

This clonotype was observed a few times. Its specificity is not known. Template switching added a universal primer binding site, and final cDNA carried unique molecular identifiers. A single record per CDR3 protein comes from TCRdb applying MiXCR to the 5' RACE reads. The sample records 1.5 million to 2 million distinct CDR3 sequences, under 35% being singletons. The CDR3 runs to 17 residues. Trimming took 4 bases from V and 0 from J, leaving 16 bases between them. The germline V gene has CDR1 MNHEY and CDR2 SVGAGI. Specimen: cord blood. The chain combines TRBV6-5 with TRBJ1-5; D perhaps matches TRBD1 (5 bases). This clonotype was sampled from a newborn girl in good health. CDR3 bases: TGTGCCAGCAGTTTCCCAGGGCCCCTCTATAGCAATCAGCCCCAGCATTTT. This gives the protein CASSFPGPLYSNQPQHF.